The next 6 T cell receptor beta chains were all read from a single sample in a study of T cell changes during pregnancy in multiple sclerosis. Method: immunoSEQ multiplex PCR; TCRdb's copy keeps in-frame clones and lacks some. Of 45,000 to 55,000 clones in the sample, roughly 90% are singletons; the top ten hold 0.15% to 0.2%. The material sequenced was CD4+ T cells from peripheral blood mononuclear cells, taken after pregnancy. Receptors originate from a female donor in good health, enrolled as a control in a pregnancy study.

This chain connects TRBV7-8 to TRBJ2-2; 12 bases match TRBD1. Trimming cost V 8 bases and J 4 bases; bases outside gene matches: 11. In germline, CDR1 is SGHVS, CDR2 FQNEAQ. The CDR3 runs to 17 residues. Here the CDR3 reads CASERTGTGGSTGELFF. CDR3 bases: TGTGCCAGCGAACGTACCGGGACAGGGGGCAGCACCGGGGAGCTGTTTTTT.

This chain links TRBV5-4 with TRBJ2-1, with TRBD1 as a possible D gene (6 bases). V was trimmed by 4 bases and J by 4 bases, leaving 12 bases between them. The CDR3 runs to 14 residues. Germline CDR1 SGHNT, CDR2 YYREEE (reference sequence). CDR3 sequence (DNA): TGTGCCAGCAGCGCAGAACAGGGATACAATGAGCAGTTCTTC. Translation gives CASSAEQGYNEQFF.

The chain has TRBV18 and TRBJ1-1, with D perhaps TRBD1 (5 bases). V was pared by 4 bases and J by 3 bases, with 24 bases between. In germline, CDR1 is KGHSH, CDR2 LQKENI. The CDR3 spans 18 residues. The CDR3 coding sequence is TGTGCCAGCTCACGCCAGCAGCGGGCCGGGACGGGGTACACTGAAGCTTTCTTT. Encoded protein: CASSRQQRAGTGYTEAFF.

The chain is built from TRBV4-2 and TRBJ1-2; D not resolved. Trimming shortened V by 0 bases and J by 6 bases, and 17 bases separated the two germline ends. The CDR3 totals 16 residues. CDR1 is LGHNA, CDR2 YNFKEQ, per germline. The CDR3 loop is CASSQELTPLGDGYTF. The CDR3 DNA is TGTGCCAGCAGCCAAGAATTGACTCCTTTAGGCGATGGCTACACCTTC.

This clone appeared a few times. The chain recombines TRBV28 with TRBJ1-5, with a weak D call TRBD1 (6 bases). The CDR3 loop spans 15 amino acids. Germline V gene data show CDR1 as MDHEN and CDR2 as SYDVKM. Trimming pared 6 bases from V and 3 bases from J, leaving 15 bases between. In DNA form, the CDR3 reads TGTGCCAGCAGCAATACAGCGGGGGCCAATCAGCCCCAGCATTTT. As protein: CASSNTAGANQPQHF.

Here the CDR3 DNA reads TGTGCCAGCAGTCCCGACAGGGCAAATACGCAGTATTTT. It is translated as CASSPDRANTQYF. The J gene is TRBJ2-3, the V gene TRBV28; TRBD1 aligns across 7 bases. V dropped 5 bases and J dropped 7; count of bases not matched to a gene: 6. From germline, CDR1 is MDHEN and CDR2 SYDVKM. The CDR3 runs to 13 residues. Filled out from reference TRBV28 and TRBJ2-3, the complete variable domain reads DVKVTQSSRYLVKRTGEKVFLECVQDMDHENMFWYRQDPGLGLRLIYFSYDVKMKEKGDIPEGYSVSREKKERFSLILESASTNQTSMYLCASSPDRANTQYFGPGTRLTVL.